These 22 T cell receptor beta chains originate from one sample sequenced in a study of Graves' ophthalmopathy and Graves' hyperthyroidism. TCR beta CDR3 amplification used RNA transcripts. First-round RT-PCR employed HTBI primers, with a second-round multiplex PCR after it. TCRdb analysed the multiplex PCR reads with MiXCR anew, one entry per CDR3 protein. The sample lists approximately 700,000 distinct CDR3 sequences, around 40% occurring once. Sequenced input: peripheral blood. Source of these receptors: an adult man with Graves' ophthalmopathy.

The J gene is TRBJ2-5, the V gene TRBV9; D is ambiguous. This CDR3 is 15 amino acids long. V was pared by 3 bases and J by 4 bases, with 16 bases between. Germline V gene lookup returns CDR1 SGDLS and CDR2 YYNGEE. CDR3 DNA: TGTGCCAGCAGCGCGGGCCACGCAACCCGAGAGACCCAGTACTTC. The encoded protein is CASSAGHATRETQYF.

The chain couples TRBV2 to TRBJ2-5, with D hard to call. Deletions cut 6 bases from V and 4 bases from J, with 18 bases between. CDR3 length equals 15 residues. The germline gives CDR1 SNHLY, CDR2 FYNNEI. In nucleotides, the CDR3 is TGTGCCAGCAGCGGCCTATTGGGTTCCCGAGAGACCCAGTACTTC. Translated: CASSGLLGSRETQYF.

Ten or more counts support this clonotype. The chain carries TRBV6-2 or TRBV6-3 and TRBJ1-5; D is undetermined. The CDR3 is 12 residues long. Germline CDR1 MNHEY, CDR2 SVGEGT. V was trimmed by 7 bases and J by 7 bases, leaving 11 bases between them. The CDR3 DNA reads TGTGCCAGCACCGAGAGAGGCCAGCCCCAGCATTTT. As protein: CASTERGQPQHF.

This clonotype has a count of ten or more. The V call is TRBV5-1, the J call TRBJ2-7, with TRBD2 matching over 7 bases. Germline-derived CDR1 and CDR2 are SGHRS and YFSETQ. The CDR3 contains 15 residues. V gave up 1 base and J gave up 2 bases; unmatched junction bases: 6. CDR3 in amino acids: CASSLNSGLPYEQYF. The CDR3 DNA reads as TGCGCCAGCAGCTTGAATAGCGGGCTACCCTACGAGCAGTACTTC. Looking up the rest from reference TRBV5-1 and TRBJ2-7 gives the full variable domain: KAGVTQTPRYLIKTRGQQVTLSCSPISGHRSVSWYQQTPGQGLQFLFEYFSETQRNKGNFPGRFSGRQFSNSRSEMNVSTLELGDSALYLCASSLNSGLPYEQYFGPGTRLTVT.

This sequence joins TRBV13 and TRBJ2-5, with D possibly matching TRBD1 (6 bases). V lost 3 bases and J 3 bases, leaving 8 bases between the germline ends. The CDR3 runs to 13 residues. Germline CDR1 reads PRHDT; CDR2 reads FYEKMQ (reference sequence). The CDR3 reads CASSFQGKETQYF. The CDR3 nucleotides read TGTGCCAGCAGCTTTCAGGGGAAAGAGACCCAGTACTTC.

This clonotype appeared many times. The chain couples TRBV7-2 to TRBJ1-5, with D perhaps TRBD1 (5 bases). This CDR3 contains 14 residues. Trimming removed 5 bases at V and 0 bases at J, with 8 bases between. Per the germline V gene, CDR1 is SGHTA and CDR2 is FQGNSA. The CDR3 loop reads CASSPGYSNQPQHF. For the CDR3, the DNA is TGTGCCAGCAGCCCAGGGTATAGCAATCAGCCCCAGCATTTT.

A few counts support this clonotype. The V gene is TRBV15, the J gene TRBJ1-2, with 8 bases identical to TRBD1. The CDR3 length is 15 residues. The germline V gene has CDR1 LNHNV and CDR2 YYDKDF (reference sequence). Germline trimming cut 3 bases from V and 3 bases from J; bases unmatched to any gene: 6. CDR3 coding DNA: TGTGCCACCAGCAGCCGGGACAGGTGGGACTATGGCTACACCTTC. It is translated as CATSSRDRWDYGYTF.

The rearrangement uses TRBV2 and TRBJ2-5; possibly TRBD1 for D (6 bases). Trimming stripped 6 bases from V and 4 bases from J, with 18 bases between. CDR3 length equals 15 residues. Germline CDR1 is SNHLY and CDR2 is FYNNEI. CDR3 protein: CASSFDRGFRETQYF. The CDR3 region has the DNA TGTGCCAGCAGCTTCGATAGGGGGTTTAGAGAGACCCAGTACTTC.

The J gene is TRBJ2-5, the V gene TRBV20-1; TRBD2 matches 10 bases. V dropped 0 bases and J dropped 5; count of bases not matched to a gene: 9. The CDR3 is made up of 16 amino acids. The germline V gene has CDR1 DFQATT and CDR2 SNEGSKA (reference sequence). DNA for the CDR3: TGCAGTGCTAGAGAAACAGCGGGAGGGTGGCGGGAGACCCAGTACTTC. It yields the protein CSARETAGGWRETQYF.

The genes are TRBV7-3 and TRBJ2-7; D is perhaps TRBD2 (5 bases). The CDR3 is 14 amino acids. Deletions cut 5 bases from V and 3 bases from J, with 14 bases between. CDR1 is SGHTA, CDR2 FQGTGA, per germline. The CDR3 spells CASSRGPGNYEQYF. The CDR3 DNA follows: TGTGCCAGCAGCCGAGGGCCGGGAAACTACGAGCAGTACTTC.

This rearrangement joins TRBV2 to TRBJ1-4; no clear D. This CDR3 has 14 amino acids. Germline V lookup: CDR1 SNHLY, CDR2 FYNNEI. V gave up 3 bases and J gave up 4 bases, with 9 bases separating them. CDR3 sequence reads: CASSETRVNEKLFF. CDR3 in DNA: TGTGCCAGCAGTGAGACACGGGTTAATGAAAAACTGTTTTTT.

This clonotype has only a few counts. The V gene is TRBV25-1, the J gene TRBJ2-2; no clear D. Germline V gives CDR1 MGHDK, CDR2 SYGVNS. Trimming took off 2 bases at V and 1 base at J, with 11 bases between the two ends. The length of the CDR3 is 16 residues. This chain's CDR3 is CASSEVAVWNTGELFF. The CDR3 DNA is TGTGCCAGCAGTGAAGTGGCAGTTTGGAACACCGGGGAGCTGTTTTTT.

This clonotype has ten or more counts. The J gene is TRBJ2-2, the V gene TRBV7-2; the D call may be TRBD1 or TRBD2 (6 bases each). Per the germline V gene, CDR1 is SGHTA and CDR2 is FQGNSA. CDR3 length: 16 amino acids. V lost 2 bases and J lost 0, with 10 bases in between. The CDR3, as DNA: TGTGCCAGCAGCTTAAACGGGGGCGCGAACACCGGGGAGCTGTTTTTT. Translation gives CASSLNGGANTGELFF.

This clonotype has just one count. At one boundary the junction diverges from the germline segment, which might be a read error. V usage is TRBV9 and J usage is TRBJ2-7; 9 nucleotides line up with TRBD1. CDR3 length equals 17 residues. Per germline, CDR1 SGDLS and CDR2 YYNGEE. Written as DNA, the CDR3 is TGCGCCAGCAGCCGGAACACAGGGGGCGGAAGTAGCTACGAGCAGTACTTC. Translation: CASSRNTGGGSSYEQYF.

V gene TRBV2 combines with J gene TRBJ2-7; D gene unclear. V shed 5 bases and J shed 4 bases, with 15 bases lying between them. This CDR3 spans 14 amino acids. Looked up from germline, CDR1 is SNHLY and CDR2 is FYNNEI. The CDR3 reads CASSLGSAVYEQYF. DNA of the CDR3: TGTGCCAGCAGTTTAGGTAGTGCGGTTTACGAGCAGTACTTC.

With respect to this clonotype: This is likely a read error, given that the CDR3 carries no conserved phenylalanine or tryptophan at its end. The DNA is omitted, as the CDR3 cannot be located on it reliably, and the CDR3 follows TCRdb's listing. The chain has TRBV10-3 and TRBJ1-1. Germline V gene data show CDR1 as ENHRY and CDR2 as SYGVKD. 8 amino acids form the CDR3, both terminal residues included. Here the CDR3 reads CATREFRI.

The rearrangement joins TRBV15 to TRBJ2-5; the D gene is possibly TRBD1 (6 bases). The DNA end favors TRBJ2-7, so the J call may be wrong. Germline V gene data show CDR1 as LNHNV and CDR2 as YYDKDF (reference sequence). The length of the CDR3 is 15 residues. The CDR3 loop reads CATSSQQGVSYEQYF. The DNA of the CDR3 is TGTGCCACCAGCAGCCAACAGGGCGTAAGCTACGAGCAGTACTTC.

In this sample, this clonotype turned up many times. The CDR3 here is CASSIAGVDGYTF. In DNA form, the CDR3 reads TGTGCCAGTAGTATTGCAGGGGTCGATGGCTACACCTTC. This chain connects TRBV19 to TRBJ1-2, with a tentative D call TRBD1 (6 bases). V lost 3 bases to trimming and J lost 6 bases, with 11 bases between them. Germline values: CDR1 LNHDA, CDR2 SQIVND (reference sequence). The CDR3 consists of 13 residues.

This chain joins TRBV5-1 and TRBJ1-3; maybe TRBD1 (6 bases). The CDR3 extends over 15 amino acids. CDR1 is SGHRS and CDR2 is YFSETQ in the germline V gene. The germline V and J ends were trimmed by 0 bases and 2 bases, with 9 bases remaining between them. CDR3 amino acids: CASSLVGQTGNTIYF. Written as DNA, the CDR3 is TGCGCCAGCAGCTTGGTAGGACAGACTGGAAACACCATATATTTT. Combining the CDR3 with reference TRBV5-1 and TRBJ1-3 gives the whole variable domain KAGVTQTPRYLIKTRGQQVTLSCSPISGHRSVSWYQQTPGQGLQFLFEYFSETQRNKGNFPGRFSGRQFSNSRSEMNVSTLELGDSALYLCASSLVGQTGNTIYFGEGSWLTVV.

The rearrangement joins TRBV20-1 to TRBJ1-1; 7 bases fit TRBD1. V was clipped by 3 bases and J by 2 bases; unmatched bases: 6. CDR3 size: 14 residues. The germline V gene has CDR1 DFQATT and CDR2 SNEGSKA (reference sequence). CDR3 sequence reads: CSASQGGGNTEAFF. The CDR3 DNA reads as TGCAGTGCTAGCCAGGGGGGGGGCAACACTGAAGCTTTCTTT.

With regard to this clonotype: One base away lies a much larger clone, so this may be a sequencing read error. The chain employs TRBV11-2 and TRBJ1-2; no reliable D call. Germline CDR1 SGHAT, CDR2 FQNNGV. The length of the CDR3 is 15 residues. The V and J ends lost 0 bases and 3 bases respectively, with 11 bases between them. The CDR3 region has the DNA TGTGCCAGCAGCTTAGAGCGAAGTCGGTACTATGGCTACACCTTC. Translating gives CASSLERSRYYGYTF.

This clonotype was observed a few times. V usage is TRBV11-2 and J usage is TRBJ2-7; TRBD1 matches at 7 bases. Germline CDR1 SGHAT, CDR2 FQNNGV. V dropped 5 bases and J dropped 1; count of bases not matched to a gene: 5. This CDR3 comprises 14 residues. Here the CDR3 reads CASSVHRGSYEQYF. The CDR3 DNA reads TGTGCCAGCAGCGTCCACAGGGGATCCTACGAGCAGTACTTC.